This TCR beta chain comes out of a study of cytomegalovirus exposure and HLA in healthy donors. Although they were nominally healthy when sampled, donors likely had unrecorded immune exposures. Both 60 Vbeta primers and 13 Jbeta primers went into the PCR. This table comes from immunoSEQ multiplex PCR, and its TCRdb copy is limited to in-frame clones, with some not included. Of 110,000 or so clones in the sample, around 77% were seen once. In its sample, this clone was seen once. Antigen unknown. V lost 4 bases and J lost 4; bases outside the gene matches: 8. There are 15 residues in the CDR3. Germline V CDR1 and CDR2: LNHDA, SQIVND (reference sequence). Findings and caveats of the study: In a later analysis, common viral pathogens appeared linked to several of the most significant clusters. The study recorded over 150 TCR beta chains that were cytomegalovirus-associated. TCR beta V- and J-gene trimming was later associated with a missense DCLRE1C variant.

Sequencing was performed on PBMCs. The gene calls are TRBV19 and TRBJ2-5; 8 bases align to TRBD2. This receptor was identified in a man in his fifties in good health and CMV-seropositive. Here the CDR3 DNA reads TGTGCCAGTAGTAATCGGGGGGGCCTGTCAGAGACCCAGTACTTC. It is translated as CASSNRGGLSETQYF.